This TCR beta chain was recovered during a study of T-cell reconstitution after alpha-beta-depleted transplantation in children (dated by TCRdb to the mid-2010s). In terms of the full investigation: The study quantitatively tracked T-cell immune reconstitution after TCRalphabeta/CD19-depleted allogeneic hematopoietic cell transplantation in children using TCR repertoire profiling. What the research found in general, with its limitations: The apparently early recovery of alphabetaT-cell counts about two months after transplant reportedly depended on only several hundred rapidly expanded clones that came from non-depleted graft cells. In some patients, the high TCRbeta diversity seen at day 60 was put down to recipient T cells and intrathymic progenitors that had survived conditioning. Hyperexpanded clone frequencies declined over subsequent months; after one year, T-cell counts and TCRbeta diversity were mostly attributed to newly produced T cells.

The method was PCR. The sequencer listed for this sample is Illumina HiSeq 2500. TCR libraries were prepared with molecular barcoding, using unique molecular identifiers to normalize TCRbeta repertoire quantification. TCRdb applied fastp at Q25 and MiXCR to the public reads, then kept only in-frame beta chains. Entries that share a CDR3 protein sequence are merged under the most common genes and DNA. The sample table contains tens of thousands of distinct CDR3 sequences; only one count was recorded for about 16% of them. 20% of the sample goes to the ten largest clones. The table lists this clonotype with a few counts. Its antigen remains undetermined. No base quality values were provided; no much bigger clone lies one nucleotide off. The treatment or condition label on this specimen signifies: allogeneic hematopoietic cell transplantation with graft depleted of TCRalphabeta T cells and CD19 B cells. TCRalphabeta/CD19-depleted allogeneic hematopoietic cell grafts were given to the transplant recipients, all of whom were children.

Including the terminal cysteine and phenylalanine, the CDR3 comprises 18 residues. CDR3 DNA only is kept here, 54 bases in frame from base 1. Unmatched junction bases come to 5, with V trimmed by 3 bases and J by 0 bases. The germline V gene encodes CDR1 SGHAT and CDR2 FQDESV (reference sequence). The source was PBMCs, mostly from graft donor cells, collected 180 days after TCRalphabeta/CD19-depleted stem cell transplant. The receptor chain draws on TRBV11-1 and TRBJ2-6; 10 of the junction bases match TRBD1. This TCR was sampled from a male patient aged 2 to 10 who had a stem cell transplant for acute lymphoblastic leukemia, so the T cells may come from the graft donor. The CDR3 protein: CASSLRTGGFSGANVLTF. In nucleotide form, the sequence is TGTGCCAGCAGCTTGCGGACAGGGGGGTTCTCTGGGGCCAACGTCCTGACTTTC.